This T cell receptor (beta chain) was captured by sequencing in a study of blood T cell repertoires in COVID-19. Across the study: The analysed material was cDNA or gDNA that came from T cells, B-cell-depleted T cells, or PBMCs.

Germline V CDR1 and CDR2: SGDLS, YYNGEE. The CDR3 runs to 17 residues. V shed 0 bases and J 6 bases; nucleotides not matched to a gene: 7. The authors' processing: Reference gene primers were amplified, and this amplification served to estimate nucleated cell counts. Only in-frame clones appear in the TCRdb table, and some are missing; sequencing was by immunoSEQ multiplex PCR. Clone size and V and J calls were adopted from that table, with D and trimming inferred from the DNA. This table holds 150,000 to 200,000 clones, 80% to 90% found once. The chain recombines TRBV9 with TRBJ2-3, with 13 bases fitting TRBD2. Sequencing was done on a sample of peripheral blood. This receptor was identified in a man aged 55 to 69 with acute or convalescent COVID-19. In DNA form, the CDR3 reads TGTGCCAGCAGCGTAGCCCCGGGACTAGCGGGATTTGATACGCAGTATTTT. This sequence encodes CASSVAPGLAGFDTQYF. The full variable domain, its missing parts supplied by reference TRBV9 and TRBJ2-3, is DSGVTQTPKHLITATGQRVTLRCSPRSGDLSVYWYQQSLDQGLQFLIQYYNGEERAKGNILERFSAQQFPDLHSELNLSSLELGDSALYFCASSVAPGLAGFDTQYFGPGTRLTVL.